This entry features one T cell receptor beta chain sequence. Its antigen remains unknown. The entry originates in a study of graft-versus-host responses after intestinal transplantation. Whole-study context: Multivisceral, liver-intestinal, or isolated intestinal grafts went to recipients. Each patient got anti-thymocyte globulin induction, then tacrolimus and steroids for approximately 3 years. Study results and limitations: Some patients had graft-donor T cell macrochimerism, and their allografts showed high graft-versus-host to host-versus-graft clonal ratios. Early after transplant, HvG declines were associated with peak levels of circulating GvH clones.

The table came from immunoSEQ multiplex PCR; TCRdb's copy has only in-frame clones and leaves some out. This table holds 84,000 or so clones, roughly 92% found once. Per germline, CDR1 SQVTM and CDR2 ANQGSEA. The CDR3 length is 13 residues. Trimming removed 4 bases from V and 0 bases from J, with 8 bases in between. This specimen was unstimulated CD4+ T cells sorted from spleen or lymph node cells, taken before intestinal transplant. The chain uses TRBV29-1 and TRBJ2-3; D unclear. This receptor was obtained from a human donor who received an intestinal transplant. CDR3 in amino acids: CSVVVSSTDTQYF. The CDR3 DNA follows: TGCAGCGTTGTGGTCTCTAGCACAGATACGCAGTATTTT.